This T cell receptor (beta chain) originates from a study of T cells expressing NK-cell markers. Overall study: Seven HCMV-seropositive donors and one seronegative donor made up the eight sequenced donors. Whole-study results and caveats: Several of the donors also had these clonotypes leading their CD3+CD56-NKG2C+ fraction.

TCRdb re-analyzed the 5' RACE reads; it lists each CDR3 protein once, without DNA. The listing records about 260,000 distinct CDR3 sequences. Comment on this clonotype: Its antigen remains unidentified.

The sequence was collected from a woman aged 18 to 69 in good health. Specimen: blood T cells: a sorted CD56 or NKG2C T cell subset, CD4+ or CD8+ T cells, or bulk PBMC T cells (not recorded which).

This CDR3 reads CASSLGPTQYF. The chain links TRBV12-3 or TRBV12-4 to TRBJ2-3. The length of the CDR3 is 11 residues.